The T cell receptor (beta chain) described here comes from a study of T cell responses to AZD1222 COVID-19 vaccine. Whole-study results and caveats: At baseline, just 6 or 7 AZD1222 recipients tested seropositive. Unmutated variant regions reportedly attract nearly half of all spike-specific TCRs. Donor demographics were predominantly white British with a female majority; clonal diversity may be underestimated.

This table comes from immunoSEQ multiplex PCR, and its TCRdb copy is limited to in-frame clones, with some not included. Counted here are about 150,000 clones, approximately 90% occurring once; the ten biggest clones make up over 1.2%. This clone was seen just once. The target antigen is unknown. Trimming cost V 1 base and J 5 bases, with 12 bases left between them. The germline gives CDR1 SGHRS, CDR2 YFSETQ. The CDR3 length is 15 residues. Second-dose timings of about 4 or about 12 weeks were pooled. The origin of this receptor is an adult who received the AZD1222 COVID-19 vaccine. The specimen was peripheral blood, collected 28 days after the second AZD1222 dose. The rearrangement links TRBV5-1 to TRBJ1-4; D is undetermined. CDR3 sequence: CASSLNEGRNEKLFF. The CDR3 region has the DNA TGCGCCAGCAGCTTGAACGAGGGAAGGAATGAAAAACTGTTTTTT.